Below, one T cell receptor (beta chain) is given with its context. Its antigen is not identified. This specimen belongs to a study of cytomegalovirus exposure and HLA in healthy donors. For the study at large: An analysis done earlier identified some 120 million unique TCR beta sequences from approximately 200 million T cells. Regarding the study as a whole: CMV serostatus was the sole immune exposure information available. Some public TCRs appeared in many individuals, while most sequences were rare.

Primers for the PCR totalled 60 Vbeta and 13 Jbeta. Clones were sequenced by immunoSEQ multiplex PCR, and TCRdb holds only the in-frame ones, with some missing. Seen here are some 190,000 clones, 80% observed once, and the top ten hold under 2%. This CDR3 comprises 14 residues. In germline, CDR1 is SGDLS, CDR2 YYNGEE. The J segment lost 2 bases and the V segment lost 4 bases, leaving 3 bases of the junction unmatched. This chain uses TRBV9 with TRBJ2-1; 7 bases are a match to TRBD1. Sequenced material: PBMCs. This TCR came from a young woman in good health and CMV-seronegative. The CDR3 spells CASSPGQTYNEQFF. The CDR3 bases are TGTGCCAGCAGCCCGGGACAGACCTACAATGAGCAGTTCTTC.